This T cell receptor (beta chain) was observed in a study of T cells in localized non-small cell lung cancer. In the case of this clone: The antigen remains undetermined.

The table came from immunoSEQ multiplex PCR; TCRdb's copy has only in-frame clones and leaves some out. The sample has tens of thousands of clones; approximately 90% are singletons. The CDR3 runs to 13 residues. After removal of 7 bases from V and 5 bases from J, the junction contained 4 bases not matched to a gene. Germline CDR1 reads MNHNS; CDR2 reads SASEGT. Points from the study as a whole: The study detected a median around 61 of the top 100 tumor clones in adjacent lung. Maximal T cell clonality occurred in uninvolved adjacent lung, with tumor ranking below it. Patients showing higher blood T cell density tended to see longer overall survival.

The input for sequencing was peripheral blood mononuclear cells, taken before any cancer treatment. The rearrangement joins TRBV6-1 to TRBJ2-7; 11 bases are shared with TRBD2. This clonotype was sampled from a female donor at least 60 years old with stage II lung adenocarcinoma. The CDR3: CASIPLAGDEQYF. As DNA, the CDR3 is TGTGCCAGCATTCCACTAGCGGGGGACGAGCAGTACTTC.